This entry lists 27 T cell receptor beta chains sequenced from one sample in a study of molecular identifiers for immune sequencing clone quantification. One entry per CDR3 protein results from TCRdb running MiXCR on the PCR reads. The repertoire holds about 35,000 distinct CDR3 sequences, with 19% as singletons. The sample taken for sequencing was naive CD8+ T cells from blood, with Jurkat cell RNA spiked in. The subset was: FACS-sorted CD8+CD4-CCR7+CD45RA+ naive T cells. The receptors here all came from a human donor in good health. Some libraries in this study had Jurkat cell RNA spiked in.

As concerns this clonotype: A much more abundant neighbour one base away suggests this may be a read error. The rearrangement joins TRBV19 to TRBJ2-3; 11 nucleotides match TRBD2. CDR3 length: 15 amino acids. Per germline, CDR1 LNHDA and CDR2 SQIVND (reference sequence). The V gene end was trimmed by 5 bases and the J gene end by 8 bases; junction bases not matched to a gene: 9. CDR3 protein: CASSFSGGASGTQYF. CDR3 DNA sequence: TGTGCCAGTAGTTTTAGCGGGGGGGCCTCAGGTACGCAGTATTTT.

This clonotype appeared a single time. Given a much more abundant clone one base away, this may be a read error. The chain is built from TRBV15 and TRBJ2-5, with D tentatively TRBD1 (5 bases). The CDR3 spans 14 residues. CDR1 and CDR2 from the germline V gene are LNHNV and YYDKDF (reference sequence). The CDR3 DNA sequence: TGTGCCACCACCCACCCAGGGCCCCAAGAGGCCCAGTACTTC. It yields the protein CATTHPGPQEAQYF.

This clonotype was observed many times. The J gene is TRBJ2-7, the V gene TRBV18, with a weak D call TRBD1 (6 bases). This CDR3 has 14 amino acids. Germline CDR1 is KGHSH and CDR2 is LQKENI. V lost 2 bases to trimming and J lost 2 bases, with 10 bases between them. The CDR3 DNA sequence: TGTGCCAGCTCACCAACAGGGACCACCTACGAGCAGTACTTC. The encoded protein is CASSPTGTTYEQYF.

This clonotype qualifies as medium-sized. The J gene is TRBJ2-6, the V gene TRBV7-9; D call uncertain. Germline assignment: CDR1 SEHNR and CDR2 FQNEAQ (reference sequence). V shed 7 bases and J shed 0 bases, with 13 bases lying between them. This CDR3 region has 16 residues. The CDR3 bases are TGTGCCAGCACCTCCACACTGAGCTCTGGGGCCAACGTCCTGACTTTC. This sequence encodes CASTSTLSSGANVLTF. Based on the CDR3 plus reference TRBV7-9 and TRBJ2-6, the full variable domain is DTGVSQNPRHKITKRGQNVTFRCDPISEHNRLYWYRQTLGQGPEFLTYFQNEAQLEKSRLLSDRFSAERPKGSFSTLEIQRTEQGDSAMYLCASTSTLSSGANVLTFGAGSRLTVL.

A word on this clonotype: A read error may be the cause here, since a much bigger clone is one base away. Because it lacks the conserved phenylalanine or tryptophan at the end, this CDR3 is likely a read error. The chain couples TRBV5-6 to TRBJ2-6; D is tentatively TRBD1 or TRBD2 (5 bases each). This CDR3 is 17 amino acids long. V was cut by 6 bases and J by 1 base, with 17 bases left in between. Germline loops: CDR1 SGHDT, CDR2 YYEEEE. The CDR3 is CASTNTGRESGANVLTY. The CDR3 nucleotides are TGTGCCAGCACCAACACGGGGCGAGAATCTGGGGCCAACGTCCTGACTTAC.

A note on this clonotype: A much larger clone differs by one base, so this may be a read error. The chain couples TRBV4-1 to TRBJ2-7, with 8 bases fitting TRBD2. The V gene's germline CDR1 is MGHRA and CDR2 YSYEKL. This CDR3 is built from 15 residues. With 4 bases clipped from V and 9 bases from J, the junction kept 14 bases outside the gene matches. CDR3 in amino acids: CASSPGGSGGLGQYF. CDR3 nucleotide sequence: TGCGCCAGCAGCCCTGGTGGGAGCGGGGGTTTGGGGCAGTACTTC.

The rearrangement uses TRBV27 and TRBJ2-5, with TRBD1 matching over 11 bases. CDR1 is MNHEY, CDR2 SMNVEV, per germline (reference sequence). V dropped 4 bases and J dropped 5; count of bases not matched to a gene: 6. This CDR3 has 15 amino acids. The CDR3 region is CASSSRTGGLETQYF. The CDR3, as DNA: TGTGCCAGCAGTTCCCGGACAGGGGGCCTGGAGACCCAGTACTTC.

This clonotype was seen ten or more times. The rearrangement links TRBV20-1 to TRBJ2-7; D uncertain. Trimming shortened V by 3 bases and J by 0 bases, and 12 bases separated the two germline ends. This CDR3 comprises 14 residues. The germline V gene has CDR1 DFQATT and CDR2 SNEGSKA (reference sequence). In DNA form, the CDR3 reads TGCAGTGCTAGCCCAGCGCCGAGCTCCTACGAGCAGTACTTC. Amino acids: CSASPAPSSYEQYF.

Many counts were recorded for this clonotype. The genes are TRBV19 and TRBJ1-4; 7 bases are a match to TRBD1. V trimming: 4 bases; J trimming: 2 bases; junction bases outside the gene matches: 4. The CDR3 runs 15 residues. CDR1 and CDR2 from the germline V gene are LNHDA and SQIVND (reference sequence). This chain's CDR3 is CASSTQGGTNEKLFF. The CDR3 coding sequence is TGTGCCAGTAGTACGCAGGGGGGCACTAATGAAAAACTGTTTTTT.

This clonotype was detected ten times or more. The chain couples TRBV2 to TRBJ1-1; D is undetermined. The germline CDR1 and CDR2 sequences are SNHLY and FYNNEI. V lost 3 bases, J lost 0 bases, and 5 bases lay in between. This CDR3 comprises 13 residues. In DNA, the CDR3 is TGTGCCAGCAGTGACTCCATGAACACTGAAGCTTTCTTT. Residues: CASSDSMNTEAFF.

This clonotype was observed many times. The CDR3 sequence: CASSVGSGTSGSDTQYF. The DNA for the CDR3 is TGTGCCAGCAGCGTAGGATCGGGGACTAGCGGGAGTGATACGCAGTATTTT. The rearrangement uses TRBV9 and TRBJ2-3, with 14 bases that match TRBD2. CDR1 and CDR2 from the germline V gene are SGDLS and YYNGEE. With 0 bases clipped from V and 6 bases from J, the junction kept 6 bases outside the gene matches. This CDR3 contains 17 residues.

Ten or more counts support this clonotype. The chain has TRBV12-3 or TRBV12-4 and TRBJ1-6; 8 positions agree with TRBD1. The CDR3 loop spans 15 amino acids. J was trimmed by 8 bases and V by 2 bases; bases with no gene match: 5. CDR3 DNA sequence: TGTGCCAGCAGTTTATTTGCAGGGGGCGATTCACCCCTCCACTTT. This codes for CASSLFAGGDSPLHF.

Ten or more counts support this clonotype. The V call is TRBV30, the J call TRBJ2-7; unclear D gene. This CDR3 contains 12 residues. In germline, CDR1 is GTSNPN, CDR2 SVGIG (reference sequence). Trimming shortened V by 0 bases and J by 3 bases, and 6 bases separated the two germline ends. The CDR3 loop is CAWSVLYYEQYF. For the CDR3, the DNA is TGTGCCTGGAGTGTCCTCTACTACGAGCAGTACTTC.

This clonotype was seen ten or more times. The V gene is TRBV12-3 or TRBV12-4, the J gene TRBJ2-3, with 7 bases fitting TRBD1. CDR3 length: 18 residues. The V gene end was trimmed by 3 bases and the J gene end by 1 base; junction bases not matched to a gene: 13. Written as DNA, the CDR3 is TGTGCCAGCAGTTTCATCCCTCCTGGGACAGAACGCACAGATACGCAGTATTTT. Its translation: CASSFIPPGTERTDTQYF.

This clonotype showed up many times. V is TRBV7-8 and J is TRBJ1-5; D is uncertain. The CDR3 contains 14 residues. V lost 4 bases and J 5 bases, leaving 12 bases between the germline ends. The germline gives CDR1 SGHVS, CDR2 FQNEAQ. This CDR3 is CASSWTVMDQPQHF. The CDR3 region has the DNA TGTGCCAGCAGCTGGACCGTTATGGATCAGCCCCAGCATTTT.

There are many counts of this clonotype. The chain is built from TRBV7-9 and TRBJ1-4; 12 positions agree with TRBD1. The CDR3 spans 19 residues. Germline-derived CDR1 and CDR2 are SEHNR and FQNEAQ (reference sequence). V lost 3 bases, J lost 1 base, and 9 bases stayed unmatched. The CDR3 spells CASSFPGQGASVTNEKLFF. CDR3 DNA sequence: TGTGCCAGCAGCTTTCCGGGACAGGGGGCGTCGGTAACTAATGAAAAACTGTTTTTT.

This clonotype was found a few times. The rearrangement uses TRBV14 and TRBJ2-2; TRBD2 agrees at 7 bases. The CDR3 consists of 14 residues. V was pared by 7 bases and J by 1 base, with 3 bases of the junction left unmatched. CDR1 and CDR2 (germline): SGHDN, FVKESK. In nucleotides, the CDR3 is TGTGCCAGCACTTTAGCGGGGAACACCGGGGAGCTGTTTTTT. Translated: CASTLAGNTGELFF.

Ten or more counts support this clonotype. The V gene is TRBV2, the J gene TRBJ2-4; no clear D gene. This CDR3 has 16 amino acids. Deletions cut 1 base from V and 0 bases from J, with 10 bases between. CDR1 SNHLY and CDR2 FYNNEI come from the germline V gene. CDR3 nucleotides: TGTGCCAGCAGTGAAGATGTCACTTTAGCCAAAAACATTCAGTACTTC. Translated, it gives CASSEDVTLAKNIQYF.

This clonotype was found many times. The CDR3 is CASSPRTGSGELFF. The DNA for the CDR3 is TGTGCCAGCAGCCCCCGGACTGGAAGCGGGGAGCTGTTTTTT. The gene calls are TRBV7-9 and TRBJ2-2; perhaps TRBD2 as D (5 bases). The CDR3 sequence is 14 residues long. Trimming removed 5 bases from V and 7 bases from J, with 14 bases in between. Germline assignment: CDR1 SEHNR and CDR2 FQNEAQ (reference sequence).

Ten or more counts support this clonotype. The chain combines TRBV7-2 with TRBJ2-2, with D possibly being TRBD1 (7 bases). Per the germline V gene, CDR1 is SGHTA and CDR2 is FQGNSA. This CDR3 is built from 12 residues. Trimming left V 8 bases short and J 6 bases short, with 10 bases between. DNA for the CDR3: TGTGCCAGCCCCAGGGGGGCCGGGGAGCTGTTTTTT. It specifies CASPRGAGELFF.

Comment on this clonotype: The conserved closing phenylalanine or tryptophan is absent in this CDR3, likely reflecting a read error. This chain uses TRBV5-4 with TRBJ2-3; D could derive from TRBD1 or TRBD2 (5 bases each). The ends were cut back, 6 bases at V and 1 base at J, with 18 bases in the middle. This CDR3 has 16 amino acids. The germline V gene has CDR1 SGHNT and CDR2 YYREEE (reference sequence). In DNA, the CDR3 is TGTGCCAGCATGCCCGGGGCCACTTCCGGCACAGATACGCAGTATTCT. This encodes CASMPGATSGTDTQYS.

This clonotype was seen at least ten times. The DNA of the CDR3 is TGTGCCAGCAGCCAGACAGGGGGCTGGGGTTACGAGCAGTACTTC. Protein product: CASSQTGGWGYEQYF. The chain couples TRBV11-1 to TRBJ2-7; 10 nucleotides match TRBD1. Germline CDR1 and CDR2: SGHAT and FQDESV (reference sequence). The CDR3 spans 15 residues. The V segment lost 5 bases and the J segment 4 bases; nucleotides outside the gene matches: 8.

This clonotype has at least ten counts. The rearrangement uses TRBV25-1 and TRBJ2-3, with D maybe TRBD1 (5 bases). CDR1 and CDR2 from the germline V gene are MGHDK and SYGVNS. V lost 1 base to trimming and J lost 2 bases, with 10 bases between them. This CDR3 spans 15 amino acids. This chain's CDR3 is CASSESGFATDTQYF. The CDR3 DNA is TGTGCCAGCAGTGAATCAGGGTTCGCCACAGATACGCAGTATTTT. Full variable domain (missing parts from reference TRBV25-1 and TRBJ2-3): EADIYQTPRYLVIGTGKKITLECSQTMGHDKMYWYQQDPGMELHLIHYSYGVNSTEKGDLSSESTVSRIRTEHFPLTLESARPSHTSQYLCASSESGFATDTQYFGPGTRLTVL.

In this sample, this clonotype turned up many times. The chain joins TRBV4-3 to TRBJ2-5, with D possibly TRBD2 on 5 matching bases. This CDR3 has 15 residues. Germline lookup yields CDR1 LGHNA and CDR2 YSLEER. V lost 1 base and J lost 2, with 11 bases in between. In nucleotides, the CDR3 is TGCGCCAGCAGCCAAGGGGGAGCGAGGCAAGAGACCCAGTACTTC. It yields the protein CASSQGGARQETQYF.

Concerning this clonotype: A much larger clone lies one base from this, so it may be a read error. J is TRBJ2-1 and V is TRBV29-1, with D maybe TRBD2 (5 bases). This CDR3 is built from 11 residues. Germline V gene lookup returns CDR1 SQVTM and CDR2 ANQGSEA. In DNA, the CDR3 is TGCGGCGTTACAGAACGGGGTGAGCAGTTCTTC. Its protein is CGVTERGEQFF.

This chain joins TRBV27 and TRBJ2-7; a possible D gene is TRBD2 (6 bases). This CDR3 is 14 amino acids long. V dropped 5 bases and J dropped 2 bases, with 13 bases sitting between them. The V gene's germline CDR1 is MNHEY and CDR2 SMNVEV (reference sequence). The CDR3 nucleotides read TGTGCCAGCAGTCCGTTAGCGGTTACCTACGAGCAGTACTTC. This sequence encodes CASSPLAVTYEQYF.

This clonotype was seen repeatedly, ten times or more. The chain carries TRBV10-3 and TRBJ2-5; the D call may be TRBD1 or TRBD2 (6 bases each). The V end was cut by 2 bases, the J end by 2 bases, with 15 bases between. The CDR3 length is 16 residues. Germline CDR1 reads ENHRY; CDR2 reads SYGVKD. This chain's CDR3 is CAISEGGTNLQETQYF. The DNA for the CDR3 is TGTGCCATCAGTGAGGGCGGGACAAATTTACAAGAGACCCAGTACTTC.